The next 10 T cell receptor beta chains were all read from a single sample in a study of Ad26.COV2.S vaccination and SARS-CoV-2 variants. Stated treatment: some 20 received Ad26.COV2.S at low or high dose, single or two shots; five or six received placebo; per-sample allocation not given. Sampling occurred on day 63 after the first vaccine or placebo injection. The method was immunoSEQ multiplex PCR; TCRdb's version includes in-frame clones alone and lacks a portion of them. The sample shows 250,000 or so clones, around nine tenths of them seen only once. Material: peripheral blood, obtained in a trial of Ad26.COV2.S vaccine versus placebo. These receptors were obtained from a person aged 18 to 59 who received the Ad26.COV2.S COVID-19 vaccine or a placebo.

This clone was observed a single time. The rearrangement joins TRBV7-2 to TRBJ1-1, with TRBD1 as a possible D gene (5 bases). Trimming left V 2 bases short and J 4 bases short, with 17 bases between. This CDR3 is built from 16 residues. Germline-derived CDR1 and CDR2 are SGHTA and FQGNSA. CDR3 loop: CASSLIWGVVGTEAFF. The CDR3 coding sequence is TGTGCCAGCAGCTTAATCTGGGGCGTGGTGGGCACTGAAGCTTTCTTT.

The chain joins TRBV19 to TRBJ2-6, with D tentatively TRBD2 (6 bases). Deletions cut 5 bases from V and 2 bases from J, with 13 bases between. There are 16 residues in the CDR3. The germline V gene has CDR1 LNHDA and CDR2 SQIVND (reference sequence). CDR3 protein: CASSPMWRAGANVLTF. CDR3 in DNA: TGTGCCAGTAGTCCAATGTGGAGGGCTGGGGCCAACGTCCTGACTTTC.

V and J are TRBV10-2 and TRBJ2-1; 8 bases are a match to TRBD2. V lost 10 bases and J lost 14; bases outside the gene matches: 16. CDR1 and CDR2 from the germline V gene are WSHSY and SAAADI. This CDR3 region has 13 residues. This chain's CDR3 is CATEAGVNFTEFF. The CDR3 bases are TGCGCCACCGAAGCGGGAGTAAATTTTACTGAGTTCTTC.

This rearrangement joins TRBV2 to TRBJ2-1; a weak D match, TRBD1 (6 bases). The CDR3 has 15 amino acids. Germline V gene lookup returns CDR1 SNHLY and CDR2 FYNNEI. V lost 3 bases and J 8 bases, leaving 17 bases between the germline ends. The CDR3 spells CASSDVLWDNDEQFF. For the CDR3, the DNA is TGTGCCAGCAGTGATGTCTTGTGGGACAATGATGAGCAGTTCTTC.

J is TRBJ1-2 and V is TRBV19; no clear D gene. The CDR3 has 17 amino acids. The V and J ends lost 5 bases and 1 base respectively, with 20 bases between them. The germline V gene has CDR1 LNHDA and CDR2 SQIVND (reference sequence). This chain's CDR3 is CASSPAVLGNLNYGYTF. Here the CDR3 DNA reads TGTGCCAGTAGTCCCGCCGTTTTGGGCAACCTTAACTATGGCTACACCTTC.

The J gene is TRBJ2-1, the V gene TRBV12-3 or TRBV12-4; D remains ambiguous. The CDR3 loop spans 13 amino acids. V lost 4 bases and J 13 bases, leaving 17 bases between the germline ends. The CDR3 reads CASSSRTGGVQFF. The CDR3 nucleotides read TGTGCCAGCAGTTCACGTACGGGTGGGGTACAGTTCTTC.

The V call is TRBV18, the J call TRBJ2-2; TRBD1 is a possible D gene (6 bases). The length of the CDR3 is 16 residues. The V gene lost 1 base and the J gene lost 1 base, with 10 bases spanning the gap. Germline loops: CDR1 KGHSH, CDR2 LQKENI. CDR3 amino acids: CASSPRAGVNTGELFF. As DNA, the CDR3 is TGTGCCAGCTCACCACGGGCAGGGGTGAACACCGGGGAGCTGTTTTTT.

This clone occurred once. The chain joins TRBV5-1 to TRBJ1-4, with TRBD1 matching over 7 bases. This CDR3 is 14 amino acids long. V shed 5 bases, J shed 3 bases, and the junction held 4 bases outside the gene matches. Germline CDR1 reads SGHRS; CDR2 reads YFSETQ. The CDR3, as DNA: TGCGCCAGCAGGGGGGACAGATCTAATGAAAAACTGTTTTTT. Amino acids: CASRGDRSNEKLFF.

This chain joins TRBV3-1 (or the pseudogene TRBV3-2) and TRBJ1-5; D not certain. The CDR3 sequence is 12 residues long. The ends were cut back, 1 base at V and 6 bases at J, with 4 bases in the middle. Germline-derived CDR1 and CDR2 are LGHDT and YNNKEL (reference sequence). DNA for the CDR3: TGTGCCAGCAGCCAAGTTGGTCAGCCCCAGCATTTT. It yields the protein CASSQVGQPQHF.

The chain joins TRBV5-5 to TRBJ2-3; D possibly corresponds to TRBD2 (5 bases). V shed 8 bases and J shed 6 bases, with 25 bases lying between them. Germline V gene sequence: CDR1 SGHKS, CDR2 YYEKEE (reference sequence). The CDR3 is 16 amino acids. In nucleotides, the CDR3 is TGTGCCAGTATTTCCCAAAGCGCCCCGGGAAGGGATACGCAGTATTTT. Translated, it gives CASISQSAPGRDTQYF. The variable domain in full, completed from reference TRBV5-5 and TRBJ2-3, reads DAGVTQSPTHLIKTRGQQVTLRCSPISGHKSVSWYQQVLGQGPQFIFQYYEKEERGRGNFPDRFSARQFPNYSSELNVNALLLGDSALYLCASISQSAPGRDTQYFGPGTRLTVL.